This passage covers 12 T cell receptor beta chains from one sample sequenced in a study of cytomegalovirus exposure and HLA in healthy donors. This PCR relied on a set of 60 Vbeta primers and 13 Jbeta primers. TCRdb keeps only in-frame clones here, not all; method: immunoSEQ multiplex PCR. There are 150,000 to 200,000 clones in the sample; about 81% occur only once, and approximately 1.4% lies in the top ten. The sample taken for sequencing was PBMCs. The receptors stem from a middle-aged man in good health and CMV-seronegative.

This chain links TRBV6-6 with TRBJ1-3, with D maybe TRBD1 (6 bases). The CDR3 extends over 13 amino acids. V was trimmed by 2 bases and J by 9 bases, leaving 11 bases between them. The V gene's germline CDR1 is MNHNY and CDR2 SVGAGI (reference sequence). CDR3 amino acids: CASSYDRYSTIYF. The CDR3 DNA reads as TGTGCCAGCAGTTACGACAGGTACAGCACCATATATTTT.

In DNA form, the CDR3 reads TGTGCCAGCAGCTTACATAAAGGGGCTTCCTACGAGCAGTACTTC. It yields the protein CASSLHKGASYEQYF. V gene TRBV7-6 combines with J gene TRBJ2-7, with a possible D match to TRBD1 (5 bases). Per germline, CDR1 SGHVS and CDR2 FNYEAQ. There are 15 residues in the CDR3. Trimming took off 2 bases at V and 1 base at J, with 12 bases between the two ends.

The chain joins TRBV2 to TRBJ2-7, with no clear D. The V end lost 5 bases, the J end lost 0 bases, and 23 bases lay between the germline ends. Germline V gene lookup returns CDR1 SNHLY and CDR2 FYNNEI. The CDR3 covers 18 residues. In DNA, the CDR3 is TGTGCCAGCAGTCAACCTGGTGGCCTGTCCTCCCCCTCCTACGAGCAGTACTTC. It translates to CASSQPGGLSSPSYEQYF.

CDR3 nucleotide sequence: TGTGCCAGTAGTGGAATCCTAGCGGGAGGGTACGAGCAGTACTTC. Its protein product is CASSGILAGGYEQYF. The chain carries TRBV19 and TRBJ2-7; 12 nucleotides match TRBD2. V lost 5 bases, J lost 4 bases, and 6 bases stayed unmatched. Germline-derived CDR1 and CDR2 are LNHDA and SQIVND (reference sequence). This CDR3 spans 15 amino acids. Drawing the rest from reference TRBV19 and TRBJ2-7, the complete variable domain is DGGITQSPKYLFRKEGQNVTLSCEQNLNHDAMYWYRQDPGQGLRLIYYSQIVNDFQKGDIAEGYSVSREKKESFPLTVTSAQKNPTAFYLCASSGILAGGYEQYFGPGTRLTVT.

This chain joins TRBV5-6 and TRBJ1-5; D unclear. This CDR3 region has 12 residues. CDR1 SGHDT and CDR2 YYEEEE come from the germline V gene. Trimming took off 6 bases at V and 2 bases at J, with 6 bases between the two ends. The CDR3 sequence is CASNSGNQPQHF. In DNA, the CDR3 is TGTGCCAGCAATTCCGGCAATCAGCCCCAGCATTTT.

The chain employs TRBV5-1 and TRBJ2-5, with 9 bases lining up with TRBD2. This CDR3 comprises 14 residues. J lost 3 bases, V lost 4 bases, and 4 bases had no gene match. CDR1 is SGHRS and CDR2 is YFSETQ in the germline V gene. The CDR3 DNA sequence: TGCGCCAGCAGCCAACGACTAGCGGAAGAGACCCAGTACTTC. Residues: CASSQRLAEETQYF.

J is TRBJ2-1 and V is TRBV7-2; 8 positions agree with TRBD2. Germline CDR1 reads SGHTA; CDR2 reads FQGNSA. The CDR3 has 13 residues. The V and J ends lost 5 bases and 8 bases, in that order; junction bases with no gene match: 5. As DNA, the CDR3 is TGTGCCAGCAGCCGGGGGGGGAGGGATGAGCAGTTCTTC. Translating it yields CASSRGGRDEQFF. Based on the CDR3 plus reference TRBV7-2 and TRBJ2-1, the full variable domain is GAGVSQSPSNKVTEKGKDVELRCDPISGHTALYWYRQSLGQGLEFLIYFQGNSAPDKSGLPSDRFSAERTGGSVSTLTIQRTQQEDSAVYLCASSRGGRDEQFFGPGTRLTVL.

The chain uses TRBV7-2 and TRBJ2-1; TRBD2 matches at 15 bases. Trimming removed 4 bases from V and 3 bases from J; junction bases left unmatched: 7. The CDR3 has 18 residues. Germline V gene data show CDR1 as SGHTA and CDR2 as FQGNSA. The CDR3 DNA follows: TGTGCCAGCAGCTCCGACCTGGGACTAGCGGGAGGCTACAATGAGCAGTTCTTC. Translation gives CASSSDLGLAGGYNEQFF.

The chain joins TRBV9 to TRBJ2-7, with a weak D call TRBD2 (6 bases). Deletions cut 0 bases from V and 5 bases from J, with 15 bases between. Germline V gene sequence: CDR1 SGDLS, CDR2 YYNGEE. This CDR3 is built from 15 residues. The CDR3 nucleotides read TGTGCCAGCAGCGTAGGAGGAGGGGTATTCGACGAGCAGTACTTC. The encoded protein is CASSVGGGVFDEQYF.

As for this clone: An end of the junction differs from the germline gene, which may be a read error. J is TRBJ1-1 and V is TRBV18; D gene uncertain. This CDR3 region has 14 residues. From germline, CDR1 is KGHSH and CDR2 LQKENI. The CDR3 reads CASSPGRVNSEAFF. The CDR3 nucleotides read TGTGCCAGCTCACCAGGTCGAGTGAACAGTGAAGCTTTCTTT. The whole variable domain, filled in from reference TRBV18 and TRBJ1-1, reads NAGVMQNPRHLVRRRGQEARLRCSPMKGHSHVYWYRQLPEEGLKFMVYLQKENIIDESGMPKERFSAEFPKEGPSILRIQQVVRGDSAAYFCASSPGRVNSEAFFGQGTRLTVV.

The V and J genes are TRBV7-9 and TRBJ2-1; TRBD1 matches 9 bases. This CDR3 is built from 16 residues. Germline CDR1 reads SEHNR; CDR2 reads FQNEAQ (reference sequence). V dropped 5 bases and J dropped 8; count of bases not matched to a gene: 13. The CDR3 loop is CASSPSGTGSIYEQFF. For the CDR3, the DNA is TGTGCCAGCAGCCCCTCCGGGACAGGGTCGATATATGAGCAGTTCTTC. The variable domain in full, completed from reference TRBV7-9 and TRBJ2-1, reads DTGVSQNPRHKITKRGQNVTFRCDPISEHNRLYWYRQTLGQGPEFLTYFQNEAQLEKSRLLSDRFSAERPKGSFSTLEIQRTEQGDSAMYLCASSPSGTGSIYEQFFGPGTRLTVL.

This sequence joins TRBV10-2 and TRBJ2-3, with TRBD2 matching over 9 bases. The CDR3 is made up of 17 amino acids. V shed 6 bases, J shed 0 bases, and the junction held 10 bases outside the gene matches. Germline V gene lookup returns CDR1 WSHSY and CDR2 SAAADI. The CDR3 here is CASRRIRLAESTDTQYF. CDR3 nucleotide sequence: TGCGCCAGCAGGCGTATCCGACTAGCGGAGAGCACAGATACGCAGTATTTT.